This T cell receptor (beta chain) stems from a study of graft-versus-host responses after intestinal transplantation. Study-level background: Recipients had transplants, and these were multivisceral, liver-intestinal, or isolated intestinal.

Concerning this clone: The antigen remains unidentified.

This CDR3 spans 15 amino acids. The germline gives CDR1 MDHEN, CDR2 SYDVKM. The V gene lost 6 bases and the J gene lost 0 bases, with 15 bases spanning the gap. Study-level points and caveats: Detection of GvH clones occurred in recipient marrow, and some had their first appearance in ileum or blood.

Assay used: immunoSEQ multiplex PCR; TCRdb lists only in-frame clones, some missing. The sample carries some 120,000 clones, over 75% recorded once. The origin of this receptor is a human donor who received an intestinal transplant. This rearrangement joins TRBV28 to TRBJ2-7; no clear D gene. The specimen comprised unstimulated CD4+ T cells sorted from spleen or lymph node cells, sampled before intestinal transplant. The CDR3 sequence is CASSPPLSTSYEQYF. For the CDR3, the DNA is TGTGCCAGCAGCCCTCCCCTATCTACCTCCTACGAGCAGTACTTC.